This entry lists 21 T cell receptor beta chains sequenced from one sample in a study of T-cell memory formation after mild COVID-19. TCRdb re-called the 5' RACE reads with MiXCR, one entry per CDR3 protein. The sample holds 110,000 to 150,000 distinct CDR3 sequences, almost 25% seen once. Sequencing used PBMCs or a T cell subset sorted from them (not recorded which). The receptors come from an adult woman who had mild COVID-19 (a few samples of this study predate the infection). Cell type and time point are not known.

This clonotype was observed a few times. The chain couples TRBV29-1 to TRBJ1-1, with TRBD1 matching over 7 bases. CDR1 and CDR2 from the germline V gene are SQVTM and ANQGSEA. The CDR3 spans 15 residues. Trimming cost V 3 bases and J 8 bases; bases outside gene matches: 15. CDR3 region: CSVDSDRAAPREAFF. The CDR3 DNA reads TGCAGCGTTGACTCTGACAGGGCGGCTCCACGGGAAGCTTTCTTT.

This clonotype has a handful of counts. The chain carries TRBV5-1 and TRBJ2-7; 8 bases map to TRBD1. V was pared by 3 bases and J by 3 bases, with 8 bases of the junction left unmatched. Germline V gene data show CDR1 as SGHRS and CDR2 as YFSETQ. The CDR3 loop spans 15 amino acids. In DNA form, the CDR3 reads TGCGCCAGCAGCTACCAGGGGGCCGAAAGCTACGAGCAGTACTTC. This translates into CASSYQGAESYEQYF. Together with reference TRBV5-1 and TRBJ2-7, the CDR3 gives the full variable domain: KAGVTQTPRYLIKTRGQQVTLSCSPISGHRSVSWYQQTPGQGLQFLFEYFSETQRNKGNFPGRFSGRQFSNSRSEMNVSTLELGDSALYLCASSYQGAESYEQYFGPGTRLTVT.

The V call is TRBV7-8, the J call TRBJ2-7; either TRBD1 or TRBD2 may supply D (6 bases each). CDR1 and CDR2 from the germline V gene are SGHVS and FQNEAQ. V was shortened by 0 bases and J by 6 bases, with 12 bases between the two germline ends. The CDR3 runs 14 residues. CDR3 protein: CASSLAQGRREQYF. The DNA of the CDR3 is TGTGCCAGCAGCTTAGCCCAGGGGAGGCGCGAGCAGTACTTC.

This clonotype was recorded many times. The gene calls are TRBV6-5 and TRBJ1-2; TRBD1 is a possible D gene (5 bases). The ends were cut back, 8 bases at V and 3 bases at J, with 10 bases in the middle. This CDR3 comprises 12 residues. CDR1 MNHEY and CDR2 SVGAGI come from the germline V gene. CDR3 nucleotides: TGTGCCAGCGGAGGGGTATACTATGGCTACACCTTC. Encoded protein: CASGGVYYGYTF.

A few counts support this clonotype. The chain links TRBV4-1 to TRBJ1-2; 9 bases are shared with TRBD1. The J segment lost 5 bases and the V segment lost 0 bases, leaving 7 bases of the junction unmatched. The germline CDR1 and CDR2 sequences are MGHRA and YSYEKL. This CDR3 has 16 amino acids. As DNA, the CDR3 is TGCGCCAGCAGCCAAGAGCGAGGGACAGGGCCTTATGGCTACACCTTC. It translates to CASSQERGTGPYGYTF.

The chain links TRBV7-2 to TRBJ2-1; D is undetermined. The CDR3 extends over 14 amino acids. Germline lookup yields CDR1 SGHTA and CDR2 FQGNSA. Trimming took 4 bases from V and 1 from J, leaving 8 bases between them. CDR3 in DNA: TGTGCCAGCAGCTGGAGTGGTTCCTACAATGAGCAGTTCTTC. This translates into CASSWSGSYNEQFF.

This rearrangement joins TRBV9 to TRBJ1-2, with D possibly TRBD1 on 5 matching bases. Germline V CDR1 and CDR2: SGDLS, YYNGEE. The CDR3 runs to 16 residues. V was shortened by 2 bases and J by 4 bases, with 18 bases between the two germline ends. This CDR3 is CASSVLETANFYGYTF. The CDR3 DNA is TGTGCCAGCAGCGTTCTAGAGACAGCCAACTTCTATGGCTACACCTTC.

The CDR3 bases are TGCAGCGTTACCCCGGCAGGGTACAATGAGCAGTTCTTC. Protein product: CSVTPAGYNEQFF. This sequence joins TRBV29-1 and TRBJ2-1; TRBD1 might be the D (5 bases). V was cut by 5 bases and J by 4 bases, with 12 bases left in between. Germline values: CDR1 SQVTM, CDR2 ANQGSEA. CDR3 length: 13 residues.

This clonotype has just a few counts. The rearrangement uses TRBV5-1 and TRBJ2-3, with a weak D call TRBD2 (5 bases). The CDR3 is 14 residues long. CDR1 SGHRS and CDR2 YFSETQ come from the germline V gene. V lost 0 bases, J lost 4 bases, and 9 bases lay in between. The CDR3 loop reads CASSLAGWADTQYF. Here the CDR3 DNA reads TGCGCCAGCAGCTTGGCGGGATGGGCAGATACGCAGTATTTT.

The chain has TRBV6-5 and TRBJ2-5; 7 bases are a match to TRBD1. V dropped 4 bases and J dropped 4; count of bases not matched to a gene: 0. The germline V gene encodes CDR1 MNHEY and CDR2 SVGAGI. CDR3 length equals 12 residues. For the CDR3, the DNA is TGTGCCAGCAGTTCAGGGGGAGAGACCCAGTACTTC. This translates into CASSSGGETQYF.

This clonotype was recorded many times. The V gene is TRBV7-8, the J gene TRBJ1-5; a weak D match, TRBD1 (5 bases). The germline V and J ends were trimmed by 6 bases and 1 base, with 10 bases remaining between them. In germline, CDR1 is SGHVS, CDR2 FQNEAQ. The CDR3 length is 14 residues. CDR3 DNA sequence: TGTGCCAGCAGACAAGGGGCGAGCAATCAGCCCCAGCATTTT. Protein sequence: CASRQGASNQPQHF. Full variable domain (remainder filled in from reference TRBV7-8 and TRBJ1-5): GAGVSQSPRYKVAKRGQDVALRCDPISGHVSLFWYQQALGQGPEFLTYFQNEAQLDKSGLPSDRFFAERPEGSVSTLKIQRTQQEDSAVYLCASRQGASNQPQHFGDGTRLSIL.

J is TRBJ2-7 and V is TRBV6-1; 7 positions match TRBD2. CDR1 and CDR2 from the germline V gene are MNHNS and SASEGT. After removal of 4 bases from V and 2 bases from J, the junction contained 8 bases not matched to a gene. This CDR3 comprises 15 residues. CDR3 coding DNA: TGTGCCAGCAGTGGATCGGGAGGCTCACCCTACGAGCAGTACTTC. It encodes CASSGSGGSPYEQYF.

This clonotype was seen only a few times. This CDR3 is CASSLAGGEYEQYF. DNA for the CDR3: TGTGCCAGCAGCTTAGCGGGAGGGGAATACGAGCAGTACTTC. The chain carries TRBV7-2 and TRBJ2-7; TRBD2 aligns across 7 bases. The germline CDR1 and CDR2 sequences are SGHTA and FQGNSA. The ends lost 0 bases at V and 4 bases at J; junction bases unmatched: 3. This CDR3 comprises 14 residues.

This clonotype was picked up one time. V usage is TRBV5-6 and J usage is TRBJ1-5; D gene unclear. This CDR3 is 16 amino acids long. Germline CDR1 is SGHDT and CDR2 is YYEEEE. Trimming took off 0 bases at V and 1 base at J, with 11 bases between the two ends. The CDR3 loop reads CASSLGGPGSNQPQHF. CDR3 DNA: TGTGCCAGCAGCTTGGGAGGGCCCGGGAGCAATCAGCCCCAGCATTTT.

This chain uses TRBV12-3 or TRBV12-4 with TRBJ2-1; no firm D call. The CDR3 contains 13 residues. Trimming took off 7 bases at V and 0 bases at J, with 7 bases between the two ends. This CDR3 reads CASTESSYNEQFF. In DNA form, the CDR3 reads TGTGCCAGCACGGAGAGCTCCTACAATGAGCAGTTCTTC.

The sample holds a few counts of this clonotype. The rearrangement joins TRBV5-5 to TRBJ2-7, with D unclear. Germline V gives CDR1 SGHKS, CDR2 YYEKEE (reference sequence). The CDR3 has 11 residues. V was cut by 3 bases and J by 4 bases, with 5 bases left in between. DNA for the CDR3: TGTGCCAGCAGCTCTCTATACGAGCAGTACTTC. Translation gives CASSSLYEQYF.

This clonotype came up a few times. The chain recombines TRBV29-1 with TRBJ2-1; D not resolved. The CDR3 extends over 11 amino acids. Germline CDR1 is SQVTM and CDR2 is ANQGSEA. The V end lost 4 bases, the J end lost 7 bases, and 8 bases lay between the germline ends. The CDR3 loop reads CSVGAGNEQFF. The CDR3, as DNA: TGCAGCGTTGGGGCAGGTAATGAGCAGTTCTTC.

This clonotype occurred a few times. The chain combines TRBV7-9 with TRBJ1-4; the match to TRBD1 covers 9 bases. Germline CDR1 reads SEHNR; CDR2 reads FQNEAQ (reference sequence). J was trimmed by 5 bases and V by 2 bases; bases with no gene match: 6. The CDR3 extends over 16 amino acids. The CDR3 reads CASSLSVGTGNEKLFF. The CDR3 DNA follows: TGTGCCAGCAGCTTATCGGTCGGGACAGGGAATGAAAAACTGTTTTTT.

The V and J genes are TRBV5-6 and TRBJ2-7; no firm D call. Germline assignment: CDR1 SGHDT and CDR2 YYEEEE. The CDR3 loop spans 15 amino acids. V lost 4 bases, J lost 3 bases, and 17 bases lay in between. The CDR3 DNA reads as TGTGCCAGCAGCCTACGGCCGCATCGGGTCTACGAGCAGTACTTC. It is translated as CASSLRPHRVYEQYF.

This clonotype was recorded a few times. The chain joins TRBV4-3 to TRBJ1-1; D might be TRBD1 (5 bases). The CDR3 has 14 amino acids. Trimming cost V 1 base and J 3 bases, with 9 bases left between them. From germline, CDR1 is LGHNA and CDR2 YSLEER. The CDR3 sequence: CASSQVQDYTEAFF. As DNA, the CDR3 is TGCGCCAGCAGCCAAGTACAGGATTACACTGAAGCTTTCTTT.

The chain couples TRBV3-1 to TRBJ1-1, with D perhaps matching TRBD1 (6 bases). CDR3 length equals 16 residues. Trimming stripped 1 base from V and 1 base from J, with 13 bases between. The germline V gene encodes CDR1 LGHDT and CDR2 YNNKEL (reference sequence). The CDR3 DNA is TGTGCCAGCAGCCAAGTAGGGGGAGGAAGGAACACTGAAGCTTTCTTT. As protein: CASSQVGGGRNTEAFF.